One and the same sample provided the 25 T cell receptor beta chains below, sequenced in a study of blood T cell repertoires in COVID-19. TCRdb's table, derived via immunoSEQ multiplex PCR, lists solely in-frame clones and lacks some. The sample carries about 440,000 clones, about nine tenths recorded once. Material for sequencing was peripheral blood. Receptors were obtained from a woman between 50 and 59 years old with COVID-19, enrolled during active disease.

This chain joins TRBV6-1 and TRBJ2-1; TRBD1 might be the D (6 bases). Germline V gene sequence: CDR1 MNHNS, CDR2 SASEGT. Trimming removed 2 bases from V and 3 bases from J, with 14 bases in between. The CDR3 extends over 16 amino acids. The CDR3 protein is CASSEWGQGLYNEQFF. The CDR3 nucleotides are TGTGCCAGCAGTGAATGGGGGCAGGGCCTCTACAATGAGCAGTTCTTC.

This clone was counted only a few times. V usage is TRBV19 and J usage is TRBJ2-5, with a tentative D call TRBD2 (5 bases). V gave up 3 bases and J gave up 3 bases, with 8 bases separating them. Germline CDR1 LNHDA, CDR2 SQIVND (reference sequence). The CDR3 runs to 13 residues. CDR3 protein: CASSIRREETQYF. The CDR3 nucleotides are TGTGCCAGTAGTATTCGGCGGGAAGAGACCCAGTACTTC.

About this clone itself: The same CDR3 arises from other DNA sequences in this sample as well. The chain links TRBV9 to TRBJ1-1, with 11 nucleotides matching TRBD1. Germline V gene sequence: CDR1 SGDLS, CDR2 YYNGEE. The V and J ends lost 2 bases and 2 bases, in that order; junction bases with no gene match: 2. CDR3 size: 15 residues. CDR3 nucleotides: TGTGCCAGCAGCGTCGGACAGGGGGCAAACACTGAAGCTTTCTTT. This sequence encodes CASSVGQGANTEAFF.

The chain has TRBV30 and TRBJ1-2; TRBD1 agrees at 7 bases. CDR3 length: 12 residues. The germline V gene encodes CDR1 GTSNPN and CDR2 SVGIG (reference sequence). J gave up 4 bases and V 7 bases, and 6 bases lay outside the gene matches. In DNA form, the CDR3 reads TGTGCCTATACAGGGGCGGGCTATGGCTACACCTTC. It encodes CAYTGAGYGYTF.

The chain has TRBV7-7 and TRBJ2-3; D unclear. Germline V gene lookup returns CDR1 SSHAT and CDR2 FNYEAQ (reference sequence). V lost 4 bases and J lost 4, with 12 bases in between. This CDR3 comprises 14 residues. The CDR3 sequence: CASSSNNSPDTQYF. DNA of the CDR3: TGTGCCAGCAGCTCAAACAATTCCCCAGATACGCAGTATTTT.

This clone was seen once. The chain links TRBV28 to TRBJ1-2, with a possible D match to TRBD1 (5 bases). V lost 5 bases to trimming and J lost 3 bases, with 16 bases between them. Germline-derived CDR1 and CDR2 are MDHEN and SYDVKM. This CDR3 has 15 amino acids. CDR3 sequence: CASSRGSTRYYGYTF. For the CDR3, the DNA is TGTGCCAGCAGTAGGGGCTCTACTCGTTACTATGGCTACACCTTC.

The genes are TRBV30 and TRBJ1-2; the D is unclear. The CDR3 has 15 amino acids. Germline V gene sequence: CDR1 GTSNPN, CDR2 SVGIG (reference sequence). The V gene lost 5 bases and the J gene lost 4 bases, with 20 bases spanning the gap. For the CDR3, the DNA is TGTGCCTGGTTCCGCCTACTAAGCCGGGGCTATGGCTACACCTTC. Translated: CAWFRLLSRGYGYTF.

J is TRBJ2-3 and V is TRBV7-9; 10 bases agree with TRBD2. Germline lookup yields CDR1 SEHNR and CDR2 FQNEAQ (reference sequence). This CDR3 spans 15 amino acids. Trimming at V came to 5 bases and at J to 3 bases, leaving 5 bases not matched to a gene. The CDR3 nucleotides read TGTGCCAGCAGCCTCCTAGCGGGGGCTACAGATACGCAGTATTTT. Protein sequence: CASSLLAGATDTQYF.

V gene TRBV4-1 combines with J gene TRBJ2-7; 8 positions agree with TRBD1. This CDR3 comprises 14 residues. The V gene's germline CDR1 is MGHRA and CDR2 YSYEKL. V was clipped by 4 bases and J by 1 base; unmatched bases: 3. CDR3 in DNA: TGCGCCAGCAGCCTCCGGGACAGGTCCTACGAGCAGTACTTC. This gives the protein CASSLRDRSYEQYF.

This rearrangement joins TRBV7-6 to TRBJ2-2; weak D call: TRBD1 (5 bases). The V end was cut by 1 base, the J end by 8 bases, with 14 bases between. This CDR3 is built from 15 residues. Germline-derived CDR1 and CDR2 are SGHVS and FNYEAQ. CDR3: CASSLEAQGVGELFF. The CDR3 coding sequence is TGTGCCAGCAGCTTAGAGGCCCAGGGTGTAGGGGAGCTGTTTTTT. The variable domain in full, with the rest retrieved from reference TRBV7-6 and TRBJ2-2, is GAGVSQSPRYKVTKRGQDVALRCDPISGHVSLYWYRQALGQGPEFLTYFNYEAQQDKSGLPNDRFSAERPEGSISTLTIQRTEQRDSAMYRCASSLEAQGVGELFFGEGSRLTVL.

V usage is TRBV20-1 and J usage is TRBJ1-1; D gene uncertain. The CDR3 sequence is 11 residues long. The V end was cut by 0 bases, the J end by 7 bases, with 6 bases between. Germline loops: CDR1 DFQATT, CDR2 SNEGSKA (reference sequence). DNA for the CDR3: TGCAGTGCTAGAGAGGAGGGTGAAGCTTTCTTT. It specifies CSAREEGEAFF.

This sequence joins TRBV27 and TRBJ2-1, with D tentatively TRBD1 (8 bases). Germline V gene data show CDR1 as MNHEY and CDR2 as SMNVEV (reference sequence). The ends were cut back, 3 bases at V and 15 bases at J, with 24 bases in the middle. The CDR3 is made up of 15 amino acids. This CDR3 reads CASSFSPQTGGAGFF. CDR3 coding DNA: TGTGCCAGCAGTTTCTCCCCTCAAACAGGGGGGGCCGGGTTCTTC.

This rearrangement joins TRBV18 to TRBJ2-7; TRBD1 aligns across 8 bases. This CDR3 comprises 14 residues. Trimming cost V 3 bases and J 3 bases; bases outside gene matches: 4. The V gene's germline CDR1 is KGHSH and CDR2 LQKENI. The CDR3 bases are TGTGCCAGCTCACCCCGACAGGGGAGCTACGAGCAGTACTTC. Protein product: CASSPRQGSYEQYF.

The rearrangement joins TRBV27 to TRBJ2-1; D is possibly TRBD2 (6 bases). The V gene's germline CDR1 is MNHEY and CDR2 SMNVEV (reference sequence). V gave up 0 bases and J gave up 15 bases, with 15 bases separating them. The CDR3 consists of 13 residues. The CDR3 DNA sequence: TGTGCCAGCAGTTTATCCCTCGGGGGTCGCATGTTCTTC. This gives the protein CASSLSLGGRMFF.

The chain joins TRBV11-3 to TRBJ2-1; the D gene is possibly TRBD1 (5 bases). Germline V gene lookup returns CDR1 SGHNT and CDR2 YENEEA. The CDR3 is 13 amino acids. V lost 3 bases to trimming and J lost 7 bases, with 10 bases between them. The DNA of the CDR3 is TGTGCCAGCAGCTTTACAGGATTGAATGAGCAGTTCTTC. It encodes CASSFTGLNEQFF.

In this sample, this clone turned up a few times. Here the CDR3 reads CASSQDGGVGYYGYTF. DNA for the CDR3: TGCGCCAGCAGCCAAGATGGGGGGGTAGGGTACTATGGCTACACCTTC. This rearrangement joins TRBV4-1 to TRBJ1-2, with D perhaps matching TRBD1 (5 bases). The CDR3 runs 16 residues. Trimming shortened V by 0 bases and J by 3 bases, and 14 bases separated the two germline ends. Per germline, CDR1 MGHRA and CDR2 YSYEKL.

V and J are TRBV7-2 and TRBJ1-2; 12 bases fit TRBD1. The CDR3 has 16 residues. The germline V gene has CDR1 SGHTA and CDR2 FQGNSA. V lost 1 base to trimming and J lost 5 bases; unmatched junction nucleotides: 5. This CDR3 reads CASSLEGQGASYGYTF. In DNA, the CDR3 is TGTGCCAGCAGCTTAGAGGGACAGGGGGCTAGTTATGGCTACACCTTC.

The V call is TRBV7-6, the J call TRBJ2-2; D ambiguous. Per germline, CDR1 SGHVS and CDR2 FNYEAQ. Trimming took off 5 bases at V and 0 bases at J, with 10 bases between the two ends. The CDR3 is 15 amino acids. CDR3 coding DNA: TGTGCCAGCAGCCTTAGAACCGCGAACACCGGGGAGCTGTTTTTT. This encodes CASSLRTANTGELFF.

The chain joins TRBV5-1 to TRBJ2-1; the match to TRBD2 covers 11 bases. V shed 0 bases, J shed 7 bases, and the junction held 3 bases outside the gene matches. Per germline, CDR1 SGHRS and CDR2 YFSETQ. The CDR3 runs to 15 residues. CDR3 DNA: TGCGCCAGCAGCTTGGATAGCGGGGGGGCGAATGAGCAGTTCTTC. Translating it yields CASSLDSGGANEQFF.

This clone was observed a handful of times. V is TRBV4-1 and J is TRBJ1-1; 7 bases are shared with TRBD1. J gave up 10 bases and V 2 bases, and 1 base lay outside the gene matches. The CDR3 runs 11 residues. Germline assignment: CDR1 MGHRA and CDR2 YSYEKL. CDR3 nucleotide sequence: TGCGCCAGCAGCCAACAGGGGGGAGCTTTCTTT. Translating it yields CASSQQGGAFF.

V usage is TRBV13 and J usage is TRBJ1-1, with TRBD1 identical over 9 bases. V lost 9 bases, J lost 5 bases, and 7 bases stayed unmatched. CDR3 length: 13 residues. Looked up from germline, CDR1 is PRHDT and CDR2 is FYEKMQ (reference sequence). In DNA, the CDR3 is TGTGCCAGTGGGACAGGGCGCGAAACTGAAGCTTTCTTT. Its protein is CASGTGRETEAFF.

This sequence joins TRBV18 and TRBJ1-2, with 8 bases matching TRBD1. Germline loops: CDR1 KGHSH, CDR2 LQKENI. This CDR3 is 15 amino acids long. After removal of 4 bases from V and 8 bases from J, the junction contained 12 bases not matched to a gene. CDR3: CASSRDVGQAEGYTF. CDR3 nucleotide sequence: TGTGCCAGCTCACGGGACGTGGGACAGGCTGAGGGCTACACCTTC. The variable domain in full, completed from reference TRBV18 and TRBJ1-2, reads NAGVMQNPRHLVRRRGQEARLRCSPMKGHSHVYWYRQLPEEGLKFMVYLQKENIIDESGMPKERFSAEFPKEGPSILRIQQVVRGDSAAYFCASSRDVGQAEGYTFGSGTRLTVV.

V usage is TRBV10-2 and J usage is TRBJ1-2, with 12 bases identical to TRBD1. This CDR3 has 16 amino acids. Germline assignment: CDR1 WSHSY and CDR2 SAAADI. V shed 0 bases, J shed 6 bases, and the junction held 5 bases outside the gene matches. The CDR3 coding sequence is TGCGCCAGCAGTGAGTCGGGACAGGGGGCTGGCGATGGCTACACCTTC. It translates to CASSESGQGAGDGYTF.

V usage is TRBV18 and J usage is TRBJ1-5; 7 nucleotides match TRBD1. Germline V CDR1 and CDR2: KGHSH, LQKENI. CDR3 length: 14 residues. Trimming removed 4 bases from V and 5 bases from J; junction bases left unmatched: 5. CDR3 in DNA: TGTGCCAGCTCACGACAGGGAAACTATCAGCCCCAGCATTTT. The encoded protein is CASSRQGNYQPQHF. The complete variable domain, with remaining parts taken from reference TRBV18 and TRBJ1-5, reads NAGVMQNPRHLVRRRGQEARLRCSPMKGHSHVYWYRQLPEEGLKFMVYLQKENIIDESGMPKERFSAEFPKEGPSILRIQQVVRGDSAAYFCASSRQGNYQPQHFGDGTRLSIL.

As DNA, the CDR3 is TGTGCCAGCAGTTACTCGGGGGGGGCCCGGCGAGCTTTCTTT. Residues: CASSYSGGARRAFF. V is TRBV6-5 and J is TRBJ1-1, with a weak D call TRBD1 (6 bases). There are 14 residues in the CDR3. The V gene's germline CDR1 is MNHEY and CDR2 SVGAGI. V dropped 0 bases and J dropped 10 bases, with 15 bases sitting between them.